The entry below describes one T cell receptor (beta chain). Its antigen remains unidentified. Base-call qualities are not available, and no considerably larger clone is one nucleotide away. Checkpoint therapy was initiated 14 to 28 days after autologous transplant, and ipilimumab was administered at 1 mg/kg intravenously on day 1 of selected weeks. The nivolumab dose was 3 mg/kg intravenously, delivered on day 1 of weeks 1, 4, 7, 10, and every two weeks through week 26. This was a Phase Ib clinical trial that tested ipilimumab plus nivolumab, given as combined checkpoint inhibition, for consolidation following autologous stem cell transplantation. The data originate from a study of ipilimumab plus nivolumab after autologous stem cell transplantation (dated by TCRdb to the early 2020s). In terms of the full investigation: The median number of doses received by trial patients was 4 to 6 for ipilimumab and about 8 for nivolumab. The intent-to-treat population of the trial was made up of 30 to 40 patients. Both primary refractory and relapsed disease were represented in the DLBCL cohort, where 18-month progression-free survival was roughly 89% and 26%, respectively. Patients in the trial were undergoing autologous transplant and had high-risk diffuse large B cell lymphoma, mature T cell lymphoma, or multiple myeloma. Points the paper makes about the study in general: The authors stated that profiles of the T cell receptor repertoire, regulatory T cell phenotype and gut microbiota provided a biologic rationale for studying this approach further. Combined checkpoint inhibition appeared tolerable as post-transplant consolidation, according to the authors' conclusion.

Libraries were built with the immunoSEQ multiplex PCR assay. TCRdb retrieved this table from immuneACCESS and kept in-frame rearrangements only. Not all clones are present; in checked studies, unresolved V genes account for under half, and no reason is known for the remainder. The sample yields 12,000 or so clones; roughly three quarters were counted once. The ten biggest clones cover 28% of the sample. V is clipped by 5 bases and J by 3 bases, and the sequence between their germline boundaries is 17 bases long. From its cysteine to its phenylalanine, the CDR3 spans 15 amino acids. Of the read, only the CDR3 DNA is kept; its 45 bases are in frame from base 1. CDR1 and CDR2 are read off the germline V gene (reference sequence) as MNHNY and SVGAGI.

The sample here was PBMCs, taken in a trial of ipilimumab plus nivolumab as post-transplant consolidation. The receptor chain draws on TRBV6-6 and TRBJ2-7; 5 matching bases give a weak D call of TRBD1. The receptor comes from a male donor with diffuse large B-cell lymphoma. The DNA sequence is given as TGTGCCAGCAGTCCCTCTGGGGCGGAATACTACGAGCAGTACTTC. It translates as CASSPSGAEYYEQYF.